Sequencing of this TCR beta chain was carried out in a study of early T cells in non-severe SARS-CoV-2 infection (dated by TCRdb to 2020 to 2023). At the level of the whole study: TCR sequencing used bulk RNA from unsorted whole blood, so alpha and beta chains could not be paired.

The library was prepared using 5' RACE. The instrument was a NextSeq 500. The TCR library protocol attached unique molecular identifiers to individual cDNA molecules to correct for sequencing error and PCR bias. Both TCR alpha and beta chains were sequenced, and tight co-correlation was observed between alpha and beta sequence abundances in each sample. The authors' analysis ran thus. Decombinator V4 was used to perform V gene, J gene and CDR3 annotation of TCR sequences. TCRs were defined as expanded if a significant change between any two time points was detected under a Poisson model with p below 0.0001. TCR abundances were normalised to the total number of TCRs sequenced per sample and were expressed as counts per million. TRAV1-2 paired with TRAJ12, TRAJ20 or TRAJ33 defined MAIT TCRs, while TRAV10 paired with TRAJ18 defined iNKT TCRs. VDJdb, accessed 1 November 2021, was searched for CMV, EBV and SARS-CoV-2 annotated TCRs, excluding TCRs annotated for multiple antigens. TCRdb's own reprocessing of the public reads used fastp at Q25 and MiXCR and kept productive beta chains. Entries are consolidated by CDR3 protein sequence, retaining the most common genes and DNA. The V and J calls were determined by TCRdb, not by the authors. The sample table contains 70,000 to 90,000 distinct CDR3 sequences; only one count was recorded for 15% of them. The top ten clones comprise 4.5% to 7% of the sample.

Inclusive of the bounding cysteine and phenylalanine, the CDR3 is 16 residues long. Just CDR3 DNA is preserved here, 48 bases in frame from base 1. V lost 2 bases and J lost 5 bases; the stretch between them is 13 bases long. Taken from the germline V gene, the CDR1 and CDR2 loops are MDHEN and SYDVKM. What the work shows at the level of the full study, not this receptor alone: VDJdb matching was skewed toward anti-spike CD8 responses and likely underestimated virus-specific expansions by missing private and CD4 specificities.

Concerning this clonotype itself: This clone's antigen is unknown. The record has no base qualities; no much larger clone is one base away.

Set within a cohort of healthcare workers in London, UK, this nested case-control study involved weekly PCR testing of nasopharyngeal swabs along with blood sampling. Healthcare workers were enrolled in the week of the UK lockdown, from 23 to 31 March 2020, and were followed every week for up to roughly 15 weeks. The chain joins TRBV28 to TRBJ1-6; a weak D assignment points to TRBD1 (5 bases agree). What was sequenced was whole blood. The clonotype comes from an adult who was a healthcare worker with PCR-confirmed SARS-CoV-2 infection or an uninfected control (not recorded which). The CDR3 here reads CASSLMTAQDNSPLHF. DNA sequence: TGTGCCAGCAGTTTAATGACAGCACAAGATAATTCACCCCTCCACTTT.